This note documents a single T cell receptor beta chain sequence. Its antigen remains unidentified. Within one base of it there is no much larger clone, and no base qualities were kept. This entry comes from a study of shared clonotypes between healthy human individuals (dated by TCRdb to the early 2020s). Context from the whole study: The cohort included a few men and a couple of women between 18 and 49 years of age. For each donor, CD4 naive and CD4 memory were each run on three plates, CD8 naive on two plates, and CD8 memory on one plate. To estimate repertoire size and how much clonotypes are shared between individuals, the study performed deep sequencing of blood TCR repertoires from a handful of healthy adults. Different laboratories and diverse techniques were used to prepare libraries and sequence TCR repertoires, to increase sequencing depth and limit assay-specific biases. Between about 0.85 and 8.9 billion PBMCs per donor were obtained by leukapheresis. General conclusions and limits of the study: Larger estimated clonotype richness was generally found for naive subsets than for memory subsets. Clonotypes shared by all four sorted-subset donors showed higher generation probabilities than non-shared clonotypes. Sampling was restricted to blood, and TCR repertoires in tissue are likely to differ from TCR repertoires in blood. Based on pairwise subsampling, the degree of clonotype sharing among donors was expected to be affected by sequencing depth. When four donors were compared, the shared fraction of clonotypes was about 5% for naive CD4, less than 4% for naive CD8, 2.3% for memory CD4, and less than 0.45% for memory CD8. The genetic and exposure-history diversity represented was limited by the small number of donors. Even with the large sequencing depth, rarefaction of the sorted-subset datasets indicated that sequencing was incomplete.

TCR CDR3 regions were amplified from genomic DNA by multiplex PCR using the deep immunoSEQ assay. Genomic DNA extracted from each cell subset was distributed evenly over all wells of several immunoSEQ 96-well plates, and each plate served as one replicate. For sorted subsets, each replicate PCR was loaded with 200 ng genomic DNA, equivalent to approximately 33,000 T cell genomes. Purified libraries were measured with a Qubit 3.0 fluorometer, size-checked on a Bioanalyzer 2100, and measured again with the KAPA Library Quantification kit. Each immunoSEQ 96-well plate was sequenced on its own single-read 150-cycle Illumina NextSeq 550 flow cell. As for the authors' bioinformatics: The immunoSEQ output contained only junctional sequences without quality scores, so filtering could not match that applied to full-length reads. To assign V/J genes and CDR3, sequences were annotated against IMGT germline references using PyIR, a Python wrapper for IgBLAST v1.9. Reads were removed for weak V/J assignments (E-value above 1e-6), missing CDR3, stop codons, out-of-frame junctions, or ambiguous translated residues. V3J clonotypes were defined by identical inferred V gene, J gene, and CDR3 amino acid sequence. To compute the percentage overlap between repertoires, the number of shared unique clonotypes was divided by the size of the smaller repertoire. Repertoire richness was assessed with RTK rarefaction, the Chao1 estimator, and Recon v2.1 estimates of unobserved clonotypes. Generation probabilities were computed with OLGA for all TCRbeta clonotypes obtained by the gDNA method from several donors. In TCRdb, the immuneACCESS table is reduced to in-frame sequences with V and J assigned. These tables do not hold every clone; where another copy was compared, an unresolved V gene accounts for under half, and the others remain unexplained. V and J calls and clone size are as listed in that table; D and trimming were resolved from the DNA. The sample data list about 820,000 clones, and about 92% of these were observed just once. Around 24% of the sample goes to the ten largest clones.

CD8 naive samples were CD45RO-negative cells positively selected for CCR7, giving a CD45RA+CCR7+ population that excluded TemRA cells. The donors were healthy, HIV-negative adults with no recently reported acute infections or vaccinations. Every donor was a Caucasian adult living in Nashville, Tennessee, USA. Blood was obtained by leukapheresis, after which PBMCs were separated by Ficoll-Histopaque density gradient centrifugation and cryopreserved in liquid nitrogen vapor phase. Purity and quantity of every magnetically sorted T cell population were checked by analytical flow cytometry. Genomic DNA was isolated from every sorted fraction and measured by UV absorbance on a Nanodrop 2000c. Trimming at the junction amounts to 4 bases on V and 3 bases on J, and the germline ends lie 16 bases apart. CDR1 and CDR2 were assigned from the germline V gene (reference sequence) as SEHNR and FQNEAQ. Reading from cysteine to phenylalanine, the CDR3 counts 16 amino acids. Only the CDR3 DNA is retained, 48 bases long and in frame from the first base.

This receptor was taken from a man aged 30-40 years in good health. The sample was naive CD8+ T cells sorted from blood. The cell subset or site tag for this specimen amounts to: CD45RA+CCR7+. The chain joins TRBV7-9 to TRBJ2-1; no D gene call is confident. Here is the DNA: TGTGCCAGCAGCTCCCAAGGGTGGCAGAACTACAATGAGCAGTTCTTC. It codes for CASSSQGWQNYNEQFF.